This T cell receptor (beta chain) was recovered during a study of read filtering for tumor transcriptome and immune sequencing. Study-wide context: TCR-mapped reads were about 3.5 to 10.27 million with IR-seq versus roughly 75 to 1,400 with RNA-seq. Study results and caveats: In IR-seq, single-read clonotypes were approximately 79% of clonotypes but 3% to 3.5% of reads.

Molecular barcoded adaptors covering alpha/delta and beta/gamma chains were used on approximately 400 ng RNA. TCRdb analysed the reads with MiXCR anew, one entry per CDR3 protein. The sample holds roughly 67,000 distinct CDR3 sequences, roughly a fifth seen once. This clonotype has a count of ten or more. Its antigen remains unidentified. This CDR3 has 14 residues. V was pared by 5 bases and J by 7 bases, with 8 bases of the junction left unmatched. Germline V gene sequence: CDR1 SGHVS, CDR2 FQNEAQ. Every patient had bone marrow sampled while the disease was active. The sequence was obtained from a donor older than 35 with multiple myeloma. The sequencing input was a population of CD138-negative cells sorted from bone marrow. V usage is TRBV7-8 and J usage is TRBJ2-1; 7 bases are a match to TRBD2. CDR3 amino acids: CASSPKRERNEQFF. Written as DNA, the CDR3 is TGTGCCAGCAGCCCTAAGCGGGAAAGGAATGAGCAGTTCTTC.